The 16 T cell receptor beta chains below were found in one sample sequenced in a study of blood T cell repertoires in COVID-19. Produced via immunoSEQ multiplex PCR; TCRdb's table is partial and in-frame only. The table shows around 150,000 clones, with more than 80% occurring only once. The sample was peripheral blood. Source of these receptors: a man in his sixties with acute or convalescent COVID-19.

The chain joins TRBV2 to TRBJ2-2; tentative D call: TRBD1 (6 bases). V lost 6 bases, J lost 0 bases, and 11 bases lay in between. This CDR3 comprises 15 residues. Germline V gene data show CDR1 as SNHLY and CDR2 as FYNNEI. The CDR3 DNA reads TGTGCCAGCAGCAACAGGGTAACGAACACCGGGGAGCTGTTTTTT. It translates to CASSNRVTNTGELFF.

This clone was detected once. The chain employs TRBV5-1 and TRBJ1-4; D is unresolved. Per the germline V gene, CDR1 is SGHRS and CDR2 is YFSETQ. V was trimmed by 1 base and J by 4 bases, leaving 8 bases between them. This CDR3 is built from 14 residues. CDR3 coding DNA: TGCGCCAGCAGCTTGCAACAGCTTAATGAAAAACTGTTTTTT. Translated, it gives CASSLQQLNEKLFF.

The J gene is TRBJ1-1, the V gene TRBV2, with D possibly TRBD1 on 5 matching bases. CDR3 length: 13 residues. Trimming removed 8 bases from V and 4 bases from J, with 14 bases in between. The V gene's germline CDR1 is SNHLY and CDR2 FYNNEI. The CDR3 coding sequence is TGTGCCAGCGTCTGGGGGGGGAGCACTGAAGCTTTCTTT. This gives the protein CASVWGGSTEAFF. Combining the CDR3 with reference TRBV2 and TRBJ1-1 gives the whole variable domain EPEVTQTPSHQVTQMGQEVILRCVPISNHLYFYWYRQILGQKVEFLVSFYNNEISEKSEIFDDQFSVERPDGSNFTLKIRSTKLEDSAMYFCASVWGGSTEAFFGQGTRLTVV.

This CDR3 is CASSMGRGEHNYGYTF. The CDR3 region has the DNA TGTGCCAGTAGTATGGGCAGGGGGGAACATAACTATGGCTACACCTTC. The chain joins TRBV19 to TRBJ1-2; 7 bases match TRBD1. Per the germline V gene, CDR1 is LNHDA and CDR2 is SQIVND (reference sequence). The CDR3 runs 16 residues. Trimming removed 3 bases from V and 1 base from J; junction bases left unmatched: 8.

The chain carries TRBV4-1 and TRBJ2-1, with D uncertain. The germline gives CDR1 MGHRA, CDR2 YSYEKL. The CDR3 has 16 residues. The V end lost 0 bases, the J end lost 1 base, and 10 bases lay between the germline ends. The CDR3 sequence: CASSQEERLSYNEQFF. CDR3 coding DNA: TGCGCCAGCAGCCAAGAAGAGCGCCTATCCTACAATGAGCAGTTCTTC.

This sequence joins TRBV9 and TRBJ2-5, with 12 nucleotides matching TRBD1. The trim removed 3 bases at V and 4 bases at J, leaving 4 bases unmatched. CDR3 length: 15 amino acids. In germline, CDR1 is SGDLS, CDR2 YYNGEE. CDR3 loop: CASSAGTGGPETQYF. CDR3 coding DNA: TGTGCCAGCAGCGCCGGGACAGGGGGCCCAGAGACCCAGTACTTC. Full variable domain (rest looked up from reference TRBV9 and TRBJ2-5): DSGVTQTPKHLITATGQRVTLRCSPRSGDLSVYWYQQSLDQGLQFLIQYYNGEERAKGNILERFSAQQFPDLHSELNLSSLELGDSALYFCASSAGTGGPETQYFGPGTRLLVL.

V is TRBV5-1 and J is TRBJ1-1, with D perhaps matching TRBD1 (6 bases). Germline V gene data show CDR1 as SGHRS and CDR2 as YFSETQ. The CDR3 is made up of 12 amino acids. V was trimmed by 4 bases and J by 6 bases, leaving 10 bases between them. Written as DNA, the CDR3 is TGCGCCAGCAGCCCGGCAGGGGCTGAAGCTTTCTTT. Its protein product is CASSPAGAEAFF.

This clone was recorded only once. This chain joins TRBV6-5 and TRBJ1-2; TRBD1 matches at 7 bases. V lost 4 bases, J lost 7 bases, and 12 bases stayed unmatched. In germline, CDR1 is MNHEY, CDR2 SVGAGI. This CDR3 comprises 15 residues. The CDR3 DNA reads TGTGCCAGCAGTTCCGCCCAGACAGGGTTAGGTGGCTACACCTTC. This encodes CASSSAQTGLGGYTF.

The J gene is TRBJ2-3, the V gene TRBV7-6, with D perhaps matching TRBD2 (7 bases). Germline assignment: CDR1 SGHVS and CDR2 FNYEAQ. V was clipped by 1 base and J by 0 bases, with 17 bases between them. The CDR3 sequence is 18 residues long. CDR3 in DNA: TGTGCCAGCAGCTTAGGAGGGGGGGTCGGGACTAGCACAGATACGCAGTATTTT. Its translation: CASSLGGGVGTSTDTQYF.

The rearrangement joins TRBV12-3 or TRBV12-4 to TRBJ2-7; 7 bases align to TRBD1. V lost 6 bases and J lost 3; bases outside the gene matches: 5. The CDR3 extends over 13 amino acids. CDR3 bases: TGTGCCAGCAGGCGGACAGGTTACTACGAGCAGTACTTC. Its translation is CASRRTGYYEQYF.

V is TRBV19 and J is TRBJ2-2, with TRBD1 matching 10 bases. J lost 5 bases, V lost 5 bases, and 5 bases had no gene match. Germline CDR1 LNHDA, CDR2 SQIVND (reference sequence). The CDR3 consists of 15 residues. Written as DNA, the CDR3 is TGTGCCAGTAGTCCAAGACAGGGGGCGACCGGGGAGCTGTTTTTT. The encoded protein is CASSPRQGATGELFF.

This clone appeared a single time. The CDR3 sequence is CASRSPRDGETQYF. The CDR3 DNA reads TGTGCCAGCAGATCCCCTCGGGATGGAGAGACCCAGTACTTC. The chain combines TRBV6-6 with TRBJ2-5, with D perhaps TRBD2 (5 bases). V was pared by 6 bases and J by 4 bases, with 15 bases between. Germline V gene sequence: CDR1 MNHNY, CDR2 SVGAGI (reference sequence). This CDR3 region has 14 residues.

The V gene is TRBV30, the J gene TRBJ1-2; tentative D call: TRBD1 (5 bases). Trimming shortened V by 2 bases and J by 4 bases, and 11 bases separated the two germline ends. Looked up from germline, CDR1 is GTSNPN and CDR2 is SVGIG (reference sequence). The CDR3 covers 13 residues. The CDR3 DNA sequence: TGTGCCTGGAGTCGGGGGTTGAGCTATGGCTACACCTTC. Amino acids: CAWSRGLSYGYTF.

This chain connects TRBV5-8 to TRBJ1-1; D is unclear. The CDR3 length is 14 residues. CDR1 SGHTS and CDR2 YDEGEE come from the germline V gene. Trimming stripped 2 bases from V and 1 base from J, with 9 bases between. For the CDR3, the DNA is TGTGCCAGCAGCTTACTCAACCGGAACACTGAAGCTTTCTTT. This encodes CASSLLNRNTEAFF.

The gene calls are TRBV7-2 and TRBJ2-2; D remains ambiguous. The germline CDR1 and CDR2 sequences are SGHTA and FQGNSA. CDR3 size: 15 residues. With 0 bases removed from V and 1 base from J, the gap between germline ends came to 6 bases. The CDR3 region is CASSLASQNTGELFF. The CDR3 region has the DNA TGTGCCAGCAGCTTAGCGTCCCAGAACACCGGGGAGCTGTTTTTT.

This clone was found a few times. The rearrangement links TRBV5-1 to TRBJ2-3, with D uncertain. The germline CDR1 and CDR2 sequences are SGHRS and YFSETQ. The CDR3 is 14 residues long. The ends were cut back, 0 bases at V and 0 bases at J, with 5 bases in the middle. The CDR3 loop reads CASSLGHSTDTQYF. In DNA form, the CDR3 reads TGCGCCAGCAGCTTGGGGCACAGCACAGATACGCAGTATTTT.